Following are 8 T cell receptor delta chains from one sample sequenced in a study of γδ T cells in repeated Plasmodium falciparum infection. Gammadelta T cells were flow-sorted from PBMC into Vgamma9/Vdelta2+ and Vdelta2-negative populations for bulk analysis. TCRdb reprocessed the multiplex PCR reads using CATT. The sample shows 80,000 to 95,000 delta-chain clones, roughly 1.4% of them seen only once. Sequenced: gamma-delta T cells from blood. The receptors derive from a pool of human donors (malaria-infected and uninfected, not separated).

This clone was detected only a few times. TCRdb attributes to this sequence the protein of a much larger clone, which differs from the DNA translation at residue 18; a read error is likely, and the protein displayed is translated from the DNA. The J gene is uncalled and the V gene is TRDV2; TRDD3 is taken as the D call from the table, unchecked against the DNA. The CDR3 has 19 residues. From germline, CDR1 is GEAIGNYY and CDR2 EKD. The DNA of the CDR3 is TGTGCCTGTGACAAGCTGGGGGACTCACCAACTCTCCAAAGTGACAAACTCACCTTT. This gives the protein CACDKLGDSPTLQSDKLTF.

This clone occurred a few times. The TCRdb protein comes from a much larger clone and disagrees with this DNA's translation at residue 12, likely due to a read error; the protein given here is derived from the DNA. V usage is TRDV2 and J usage is TRDJ1, with 8 bases aligning to TRDD3. There are 18 residues in the CDR3. Germline values: CDR1 GEAIGNYY, CDR2 EKD. With 3 bases clipped from V and 5 bases from J, the junction kept 19 bases outside the gene matches. CDR3 sequence: CACDRLSTGGSTRDKLIF. The CDR3 bases are TGTGCCTGTGACCGGCTCAGTACTGGGGGCTCCACAAGGGATAAACTCATCTTT.

This clone is termed large (0.1 to 1%). At the DNA level, this CDR3 is encoded by other sequences in the same sample as well. V usage is TRDV1 and J usage is TRDJ1; 8 bases are shared with TRDD3. The trim removed 0 bases at V and 0 bases at J, leaving 30 bases unmatched. The germline gives CDR1 TSWWSYY, CDR2 QGS. The CDR3 consists of 25 residues. The CDR3: CALGELGPPLGPLDWGELYTDKLIF. CDR3 coding DNA: TGTGCTCTTGGGGAACTAGGACCCCCCTTAGGGCCCCTCGACTGGGGGGAATTGTACACCGATAAACTCATCTTT.

This clone was found a few times. TCRdb's protein for this DNA is that of a much larger clone and differs from the translation at residue 13, likely a read error; the protein shown is the DNA translation. The V call is TRDV1, the J call TRDJ1, with 12 bases matching TRDD3. The CDR3 is 23 residues long. The trim removed 5 bases at V and 1 base at J, leaving 26 bases unmatched. Germline CDR1 reads TSWWSYY; CDR2 reads QGS. Written as DNA, the CDR3 is TGTGCTCTTGGGCGGAATCCTTCCTACCGGGGGTACTGCTGGGGGATACGCACCGATAAACTCATCTTT. It translates to CALGRNPSYRGYCWGIRTDKLIF.

Comments on this clone: A read error is the likely source, as a far larger clone sits one nucleotide away. V gene TRDV1 was called; the J gene was not; the table's D call, TRDD3, was not checked against the DNA. Germline assignment: CDR1 TSWWSYY and CDR2 QGS. CDR3 length: 20 residues. CDR3 region: CALGEQAYVYPWGIADKPIF. DNA of the CDR3: TGTGCTCTTGGGGAGCAGGCCTACGTCTATCCCTGGGGGATAGCCGACAAACCCATCTTT.

This clone was seen a handful of times. TCRdb pairs this DNA with a much larger clone's protein that differs at residue 11, likely a read error; the protein shown was translated from the DNA. CDR3 in amino acids: CACDTVGRKGSKLIF. The DNA for the CDR3 is TGTGCCTGTGACACCGTAGGGAGAAAAGGGAGTAAACTCATCTTT. The V and J genes are TRDV2 and TRDJ1; D uncertain. Here the J gene came from matching the DNA to germline, since TCRdb omits it. CDR3 length: 15 amino acids. Between the trimmed V and J ends, which lost 0 bases and 7 bases, there was a span of 17 bases. Germline CDR1 is GEAIGNYY and CDR2 is EKD.

Although no V gene was called, TRDJ1 is the J gene. The CDR3 is made up of 9 amino acids. The CDR3 reads CSGTDKLIF. The CDR3 coding sequence is TGTAGCGGCACCGATAAACTCATCTTT.

This clone has just a few counts. Given a much more abundant clone one base away, this may be a read error. The rearrangement links TRDV1 to TRDJ1, with D possibly matching TRDD3 (6 bases). Germline matching of the DNA provided the J gene here, since TCRdb leaves it blank. This CDR3 is 15 amino acids long. The germline gives CDR1 TSWWSYY, CDR2 QGS. CDR3 nucleotide sequence: TGTGCTCCTGGGGAACGCAGGGGTTACACCGATAAACTCATCTTT. It is translated as CAPGERRGYTDKLIF.